A selection of T cell receptor beta chains follows, all from one sample in a study of blood T cell repertoires in COVID-19. Only in-frame clones appear in the TCRdb table, and some are missing; sequencing was by immunoSEQ multiplex PCR. The sample shows 110,000 to 150,000 clones, about 80% of them seen only once. What was sequenced was PBMCs or T cells enriched from blood (not recorded which). The receptor source for this set is a man aged 50 to 60 who had recovered from COVID-19. Each CDR3 is given without its conserved first and last residue.

J gene	V gene	CDR3 protein
TRBJ2-3	TRBV5-1	ASSLALTGTSGTDTQY
TRBJ1-2	TRBV29-1	SARTGEGYT
TRBJ1-1	TRBV11-1	ASRDRVTEAF
TRBJ1-3	TRBV5-1	ASSLGPTGPGSGNTIY
TRBJ2-5	TRBV20-1	SASRGQETQY
TRBJ1-5	TRBV7-9	ASSSETGRQPQH
TRBJ2-5	TRBV4-3	ASSQEASGGEETQY
TRBJ2-2	TRBV4-3	ASSQDSGGTGGELF
TRBJ2-1	TRBV7-3	ASSTPLAAEQF
TRBJ2-1	TRBV25-1	ASSELRSGGTYNEQF
TRBJ2-2	TRBV11-3	ASSHKDSTGELF
TRBJ2-7	TRBV30	AWSTDRDSYEQY
TRBJ2-1	TRBV20-1	SAREEFEF
TRBJ2-3	TRBV5-1	ASSFSTDTQY
TRBJ2-3	TRBV29-1	SVERTGEGSDTQY
TRBJ2-7	TRBV11-2	ASSLYVGVRYEQY
TRBJ1-2	TRBV3-1/TRBV3-2	ASSQVVQGSYT
TRBJ2-7	TRBV5-1	ASSLESGDHHEQY
TRBJ2-3	TRBV10-1	ASSEDRGSTDTQY
TRBJ2-7	TRBV5-1	ASSFDTGVREQY
TRBJ2-7	TRBV19	ASSRTGQGTYEQY
TRBJ1-2	TRBV11-1	ASSLDRDYGYT
TRBJ2-3	TRBV5-8	ASSPGLASDTQY
TRBJ1-2	TRBV4-3	ASSRTGGYGYT
TRBJ2-2	TRBV7-8	ASSLRGNTGELF
TRBJ1-1	TRBV19	ASSTTMNTEAF
TRBJ1-1	TRBV19	ASSRGQVNTEAF
TRBJ1-4	TRBV5-6	ASSIRTGINEKLF
TRBJ2-3	TRBV7-2	ASSPGTSTDTQY
TRBJ1-2	TRBV19	ASSIGTGGAYGYT
TRBJ1-1	TRBV7-9	ASSLTQNTEAF
TRBJ2-7	TRBV6-1	ASSEEAGKPSYEQY
TRBJ2-3	TRBV9	ASSRLPGQGTDTQY
TRBJ1-6	TRBV5-4	ASSRTGGSYNSPLH
TRBJ1-5	TRBV30	AWSVRGNQPQH
TRBJ1-2	TRBV6-5	ASRLEQGPNYGYT
TRBJ2-7	TRBV7-2	ASSEPTDNEQY
TRBJ1-6	TRBV2	ASSDGQGNSPLH
TRBJ2-4	TRBV24-1	ATSESGTGGLKNIQY
TRBJ2-5	TRBV11-2	ASSLVVSGALQETQY
TRBJ1-2	TRBV12-3/TRBV12-4	ASSPDRVGGYT
TRBJ2-2	TRBV2	ASTRLGEELF
TRBJ1-2	TRBV30	AWSQGLIQSYT
TRBJ2-1	TRBV29-1	SVSGGEYNEQF
TRBJ1-2	TRBV6-5	ASSSTGRSGYT
TRBJ2-7	TRBV7-2	ASSPTGTYEQY
TRBJ1-2	TRBV7-2	ASSLEATGKVDYGYT
TRBJ1-5	TRBV6-2/TRBV6-3	ASRPLGALNQPQH
TRBJ1-1	TRBV5-5	ASSLSTGNENTEAF
TRBJ2-3	TRBV5-4	ASSSRTSGGRDTQY
TRBJ1-2	TRBV5-5	ASSPQPSGTGGRDYGYT